The 3 T cell receptor beta chains given below trace back to one sample, sequenced in a study of T cell changes during pregnancy in multiple sclerosis (dated by TCRdb to about 2019). Library generation was performed with the immunoSEQ multiplex PCR assay. Sourced from immuneACCESS, this table was stored by TCRdb with only in-frame sequences that have V and J called. A share of the clones is absent; for the studies checked, an unresolved V gene accounts for under half, and the remainder has no known explanation. Within this sample are 69,000 or so clones, with approximately 91% of them counted one time only. In total, the top ten clones hold approximately 1.5% of the sample. The material was peripheral blood, obtained in the third trimester of pregnancy. The receptor set was obtained from a female donor with multiple sclerosis, enrolled in a pregnancy study.

The genes are TRBV19 and TRBJ1-6, with 10 positions matching TRBD1. The CDR3 has 17 amino acids. Unmatched junction bases numbered 6, after V lost 5 bases and J lost 2 bases. Germline V gene lookup returns CDR1 LNHDA and CDR2 SQIVND (reference sequence). This CDR3 is CASSPGTGEPYNSPLHF. The CDR3 nucleotides are TGTGCCAGTAGTCCCGGGACAGGGGAACCCTATAATTCACCCCTCCACTTT.

The rearrangement links TRBV30 to TRBJ1-2; the D is unclear. Per the germline V gene, CDR1 is GTSNPN and CDR2 is SVGIG (reference sequence). The CDR3 length is 12 residues. V lost 2 bases and J 8 bases, leaving 12 bases between the germline ends. CDR3 region: CAWSLNRFGYTF. As DNA, the CDR3 is TGTGCCTGGAGTCTAAATCGGTTCGGCTACACCTTC.

This chain connects TRBV6-4 to TRBJ2-2; 11 bases are a match to TRBD1. The germline gives CDR1 MRHNA, CDR2 SNTAGT. The CDR3 totals 15 residues. V lost 5 bases and J lost 4; bases outside the gene matches: 3. The CDR3 loop reads CASSPGTGGTGELFF. CDR3 nucleotides: TGTGCCAGCAGTCCCGGGACAGGGGGCACCGGGGAGCTGTTTTTT.